These T cell receptor beta chains were read from a single sample in a study of blood T cell repertoires in COVID-19. Libraries were prepared by immunoSEQ multiplex PCR; TCRdb keeps only in-frame clonotypes and omits some of them. The data show about 200,000 clones, around 95% seen once. The material sequenced was peripheral blood. The receptors were gathered from a man under 40 with COVID-19, enrolled during active disease. The CDR3 runs from the conserved cysteine through the conserved F or W. D genes are given only for firm matches. Clone size, where shown, is once, few, many, or a class for clones that have expanded.

size: -
J: TRBJ2-3
D: TRBD2
V: TRBV5-6
CDR3: CASSLAGTSGVGGTDTQYF
DNA: TGTGCCAGCAGCTTGGCCGGGACTAGCGGGGTAGGGGGTACAGATACGCAGTATTTT

size: -
J: TRBJ1-5
D: TRBD1
V: TRBV30
CDR3: CAWSPTGNQPQHF
DNA: TGTGCCTGGAGTCCGACAGGGAATCAGCCCCAGCATTTT

size: -
J: TRBJ1-1
D: -
V: TRBV11-2
CDR3: CASSLGTWDTEAFF
DNA: TGTGCCAGCAGCTTAGGGACTTGGGACACTGAAGCTTTCTTT

size: -
J: TRBJ1-1
D: -
V: TRBV2
CDR3: CASSLDEGTEAFF
DNA: TGTGCCAGCAGTCTGGACGAGGGCACTGAAGCTTTCTTT

size: -
J: TRBJ1-2
D: -
V: TRBV12-3/TRBV12-4
CDR3: CASSLASFYGYTF
DNA: TGTGCCAGCAGTTTAGCTTCCTTCTATGGCTACACCTTC

size: -
J: TRBJ1-6
D: TRBD1
V: TRBV2
CDR3: CASRAQGDYNSPLHF
DNA: TGTGCCAGCAGAGCACAGGGGGACTATAATTCACCCCTCCACTTT

size: -
J: TRBJ1-1
D: -
V: TRBV6-5
CDR3: CASSYSRGGGTEAFF
DNA: TGTGCCAGCAGTTACTCGAGGGGAGGGGGCACTGAAGCTTTCTTT

size: once
J: TRBJ1-1
D: -
V: TRBV5-1
CDR3: CASSLGAGRDTEAFF
DNA: TGCGCCAGCAGTTTGGGGGCAGGGAGGGACACTGAAGCTTTCTTT

size: -
J: TRBJ1-2
D: TRBD1
V: TRBV14
CDR3: CASSQNAGTVGYGYTF
DNA: TGTGCCAGCAGCCAAAACGCCGGGACAGTCGGCTATGGCTACACCTTC

size: -
J: TRBJ1-2
D: -
V: TRBV12-3/TRBV12-4
CDR3: CASTGESRGGYTF
DNA: TGTGCCAGCACGGGGGAATCGCGTGGTGGCTACACCTTC

size: few
J: TRBJ1-1
D: -
V: TRBV11-2
CDR3: CASSFGQYTEAFF
DNA: TGTGCCAGCAGCTTTGGACAGTACACTGAAGCTTTCTTT

size: -
J: TRBJ2-7
D: TRBD2
V: TRBV2
CDR3: CASSESFLLAGGREQYF
DNA: TGTGCCAGCAGTGAATCGTTTTTACTAGCGGGGGGTCGGGAGCAGTACTTC

size: -
J: TRBJ1-5
D: -
V: TRBV10-1
CDR3: CASSESRSQPQHF
DNA: TGCGCCAGCAGTGAGTCGAGGAGTCAGCCCCAGCATTTT

size: -
J: TRBJ1-4
D: -
V: TRBV7-6
CDR3: CASSPRGDEKLFF
DNA: TGTGCCAGCAGCCCGCGGGGGGACGAAAAACTGTTTTTT

size: -
J: TRBJ2-2
D: TRBD1
V: TRBV12-3/TRBV12-4
CDR3: CASRRGSGELFF
DNA: TGTGCCAGCCGCAGGGGGAGCGGGGAGCTGTTTTTT

size: once
J: TRBJ1-1
D: -
V: TRBV9
CDR3: CASSGVTRDKTEAFF
DNA: TGTGCCAGCAGCGGGGTCACCAGGGATAAAACTGAAGCTTTCTTT

size: few
J: TRBJ1-6
D: -
V: TRBV9
CDR3: CARTSGGRERRSYNSPLHF
DNA: TGTGCCAGGACCTCGGGGGGGAGGGAGCGCCGCTCTTATAATTCACCCCTCCACTTT

size: -
J: TRBJ1-1
D: -
V: TRBV5-1
CDR3: CASSLAGRLRTEAFF
DNA: TGCGCCAGCAGCTTGGCCGGGAGGTTAAGGACTGAAGCTTTCTTT

size: -
J: TRBJ2-6
D: TRBD1
V: TRBV3-1/TRBV3-2
CDR3: CASSPRDRGRANVLTF
DNA: TGTGCCAGCAGCCCCCGGGACAGGGGTCGGGCCAACGTCCTGACTTTC

size: once
J: TRBJ1-6
D: TRBD1
V: TRBV18
CDR3: CASSPGPGQAFSYNSPLHF
DNA: TGTGCCAGCTCACCTGGGCCTGGACAGGCCTTCTCCTATAATTCACCCCTCCACTTT

size: -
J: TRBJ1-5
D: -
V: TRBV6-5
CDR3: CASSPGHRNQPQHF
DNA: TGTGCCAGCAGCCCCGGACACCGAAATCAGCCCCAGCATTTT

size: -
J: TRBJ2-2
D: TRBD2
V: TRBV10-1
CDR3: CASSEKWGSGGANTGELFF
DNA: TGCGCCAGCAGTGAGAAGTGGGGTAGCGGGGGGGCGAACACCGGGGAGCTGTTTTTT